This T cell receptor beta chain was recovered during a study of blood T cell repertoires in COVID-19. In the study overall: Acute and convalescent COVID-19 specimens originated in the United States, Italy and Spain. Sources were T cells, B-cell-depleted T cells, or PBMCs; the material itself was cDNA or gDNA.

In the authors' methods: Quantification of nucleated cells was approximated via reference gene primer amplification. Only in-frame clones appear in the TCRdb table, and some are missing; sequencing was by immunoSEQ multiplex PCR. The V and J calls and clone size come from that table; D and trimming were worked out from the DNA. The sample records 70,000 to 100,000 clones, around 90% being singletons. In this sample, this clone turned up once. The sequence was collected from an elderly woman with active COVID-19. The sample was peripheral blood.

CDR3 DNA: TGTGCCAGCAGCTTAGGGGGGGGGCCCTACGAGCAGTACTTC. Protein product: CASSLGGGPYEQYF. This chain joins TRBV7-8 and TRBJ2-7, with D perhaps TRBD2 (7 bases). V lost 1 base to trimming and J lost 2 bases, with 9 bases between them. The CDR3 runs 14 residues. The germline CDR1 and CDR2 sequences are SGHVS and FQNEAQ.